This section outlines one T cell receptor (beta chain) sequence together with its context. Authors' analysis steps: Reference gene primer amplification gave nucleated cell count estimates. The repertoire was sequenced with immunoSEQ multiplex PCR; TCRdb's copy has only in-frame clones and lacks some. V and J calls and clone size come straight from that table; D and trimming were deduced from the DNA. The sample shows more than 300,000 clones, about 93% of them seen only once. These data originate in a study of blood T cell repertoires in COVID-19. Looking at the study overall: Material from acute and convalescent COVID-19 was sourced from the United States, Italy and Spain. PBMCs, B-cell-depleted T cells, or T cells provided the cDNA or gDNA that made up the material.

The CDR3 is 16 amino acids. Trimming removed 1 base from V and 0 bases from J, with 12 bases in between. The V gene's germline CDR1 is SGHAT and CDR2 FQNNGV. The chain carries TRBV11-2 and TRBJ2-5; D not resolved. This clonotype originated in a woman in her late teens or twenties who had recovered from COVID-19. The sequenced sample consisted of peripheral blood. Here the CDR3 reads CASSLGVRAYQETQYF. The CDR3 bases are TGTGCCAGCAGCTTAGGTGTCAGAGCGTACCAAGAGACCCAGTACTTC. The whole variable domain, remainder taken from reference TRBV11-2 and TRBJ2-5, is EAGVAQSPRYKIIEKRQSVAFWCNPISGHATLYWYQQILGQGPKLLIQFQNNGVVDDSQLPKDRFSAERLKGVDSTLKIQPAKLEDSAVYLCASSLGVRAYQETQYFGPGTRLLVL.